These T cell receptor beta chains were read from a single sample in a study of T-cell memory formation after mild COVID-19. TCRdb independently ran MiXCR on the 5' RACE reads; one entry per CDR3 protein. The data show roughly 500,000 distinct CDR3 sequences, about 20% seen once. Sequenced: PBMCs or a T cell subset sorted from them (not recorded which). These receptors all come from an adult woman who had mild COVID-19 (a few samples of this study predate the infection). Cell type and time point are not known. Both conserved end residues are part of each CDR3. The D gene is left open where the match is weak. Clone size is not always given. Where it is, it says once, few, many or a class for expanded clones.

D gene	clone size	V gene	J gene	CDR3 DNA	CDR3 protein
TRBD1	NA	TRBV20-1	TRBJ1-2	TGCAGTGCTAGAGAAACAGGGGGGTCCTATGGCTACACCTTC	CSARETGGSYGYTF
TRBD2	once	TRBV3-1	TRBJ2-1	TGTGCCAGCAGCCTGGGACTAGCGGGAGTCCCTAGCGGGGTGCAGTTCTTC	CASSLGLAGVPSGVQFF
TRBD1	few	TRBV5-1	TRBJ1-3	TGCGCCAGCAGCAAGATTCAGGGGGCCGTCGGAAACACCATATATTTT	CASSKIQGAVGNTIYF
TRBD1	NA	TRBV5-5	TRBJ2-3	TGTGCCAGCACCTTGGTAGGACAGGGAACAGATACGCAGTATTTT	CASTLVGQGTDTQYF
TRBD2	NA	TRBV25-1	TRBJ2-1	TGTGCCAGCAGTGAATTTGGGAGTAGCGGGCTCAACAATGAGCAGTTCTTC	CASSEFGSSGLNNEQFF
TRBD1	few	TRBV7-9	TRBJ1-1	TGTGCCAGCAGCTTAGGGGGAAGGACAGGTAGGAACACTGAAGCTTTCTTT	CASSLGGRTGRNTEAFF
NA	few	TRBV4-2	TRBJ1-1	TGTGCCAGCAGCCAAGAAGCAACGGGCACTGAAGCTTTCTTT	CASSQEATGTEAFF
NA	NA	TRBV12-3/TRBV12-4	TRBJ2-1	TGTGCCAGCAGTATCCGGGGTATCACCGGCTCCTACAATGAGCAGTTCTTC	CASSIRGITGSYNEQFF
NA	NA	TRBV5-1	TRBJ2-7	TGCGCCAGCAGCCGTGGAGGGGCAGGGGAACCCTACGAGCAGTACTTC	CASSRGGAGEPYEQYF
TRBD1	NA	TRBV9	TRBJ2-1	TGTGCCAGCAGCGTGGGACAGGGGCTCATCAATGAGCAGTTCTTC	CASSVGQGLINEQFF
NA	NA	TRBV5-1	TRBJ1-1	TGCGCCAGCAAGGACACGGGTGCTGGAGGTGAAGCTTTCTTT	CASKDTGAGGEAFF
NA	NA	TRBV20-1	TRBJ2-3	TGCAGTGCTAGTCTTTCTGGTGGGGGTCCAGATACGCAGTATTTT	CSASLSGGGPDTQYF
NA	NA	TRBV7-9	TRBJ1-5	TGTGCCAGCAGCTTAAATTCGGGTCAGCCCCAGCATTTT	CASSLNSGQPQHF
NA	NA	TRBV4-1	TRBJ1-1	TGCGCCAGCAGCCAAGATACAGTCTCTGAAGCTTTCTTT	CASSQDTVSEAFF
TRBD2	NA	TRBV7-2	TRBJ2-3	TGTGCCAGCAGCTCTACTAGCGGGGGGGCCTCAGATACGCAGTATTTT	CASSSTSGGASDTQYF
NA	NA	TRBV18	TRBJ1-1	TGTGCCAGCTCCTACACCACGCAGAACACTGAAGCTTTCTTT	CASSYTTQNTEAFF
NA	few	TRBV7-8	TRBJ2-7	TGTGCCAGCAGCTTAGCGCTCGGGGGCGGACTTCTCTACGAGCAGTACTTC	CASSLALGGGLLYEQYF
NA	few	TRBV24-1	TRBJ1-2	TGTGCCACCAGTGGCCCCGGCAACTATGGCTACACCTTC	CATSGPGNYGYTF
NA	NA	TRBV2	TRBJ2-7	TGTGCCAGCATGGGGGACGGCCTCTCCTACGAGCAGTACTTC	CASMGDGLSYEQYF
NA	NA	TRBV10-3	TRBJ1-2	TGTGCCATCAGTGAAAGGGGCTATGGCTACACCTTC	CAISERGYGYTF
NA	NA	TRBV7-9	TRBJ2-7	TGTGCCAGCAGCTTAGCGTTGGGTCGAGTGGGACGCCCCACGCAATACGAGCAGTACTTC	CASSLALGRVGRPTQYEQYF
TRBD2	few	TRBV7-8	TRBJ2-5	TGTGCCAGCAGCTCGACTAGCGGGAGGCTAGAGACCCAGTACTTC	CASSSTSGRLETQYF
NA	NA	TRBV20-1	TRBJ1-6	TGCAGTGCTGTACCCCTGGGACTCTGGGGGATTTCACCCCTCCACTTT	CSAVPLGLWGISPLHF
NA	NA	TRBV20-1	TRBJ1-1	TGCAGTGCCCTAGGGTTGAACACTGAAGCTTTCTTT	CSALGLNTEAFF
TRBD1	few	TRBV5-1	TRBJ2-1	TGCGCCAGCAGCACGCGGACAGGGTACAATGAGCAGTTCTTC	CASSTRTGYNEQFF
TRBD1	once	TRBV4-1	TRBJ1-4	TGCGCCAGCAGCCAAGATTTCGGATTGTTGCAGGGGGGTGAAAAACTGTTTTTT	CASSQDFGLLQGGEKLFF
TRBD2	NA	TRBV9	TRBJ2-1	TGTGCCAGCAGCATAGCGGGAGCAGGATACAATGAGCAGTTCTTC	CASSIAGAGYNEQFF
TRBD1	NA	TRBV18	TRBJ2-1	TGTGCCAGCTCACCAAATGGACAGGGTTCCTACAATGAGCAGTTCTTC	CASSPNGQGSYNEQFF
NA	few	TRBV24-1	TRBJ1-2	TGTGCCACCAGTCCCGGGGAAGGCTACACCTTC	CATSPGEGYTF
NA	few	TRBV5-1	TRBJ2-6	TGCGCCAGCAGCTTCCCGGGGTCCGGGCCTGGGGCCAACGTCCTGACTTTC	CASSFPGSGPGANVLTF
TRBD1	NA	TRBV19	TRBJ1-1	TGTGCCAGTAAGCGACAGGGGGCAGGGACTGAAGCTTTCTTT	CASKRQGAGTEAFF
NA	NA	TRBV29-1	TRBJ2-5	TGCAGCTGGGGGCGGTCTGAGGGGGAGACCCAGTACTTC	CSWGRSEGETQYF
TRBD1	NA	TRBV3-1	TRBJ1-1	TGTGCCAGCAGCCAAGCCCCCGGGACAGGGGCTTCTGAAGCTTTCTTT	CASSQAPGTGASEAFF
NA	NA	TRBV12-3/TRBV12-4	TRBJ2-1	TGTGCCAGCAGTTTAAAGATCGCGCTTAACAATGAGCAGTTCTTC	CASSLKIALNNEQFF
TRBD1	few	TRBV5-1	TRBJ1-4	TGCGCCAGCAGCACTGGGGACAGGGCGAATGAAAAACTGTTTTTT	CASSTGDRANEKLFF
NA	NA	TRBV12-3/TRBV12-4	TRBJ1-1	TGTGCCAGCAGTTTTGACGGGGTACAGTTGAGGGCTTTCTTT	CASSFDGVQLRAFF
NA	NA	TRBV29-1	TRBJ2-5	TGCAGCGTTGAGTTGTTTGGGGAGACCCAGTACTTC	CSVELFGETQYF
TRBD1	few	TRBV29-1	TRBJ1-1	TGCAGCGTTGAAGATGGTGACAGGGGGCAGGCTTTCTTT	CSVEDGDRGQAFF
NA	many	TRBV30	TRBJ1-2	TGTGCCAGCCCCCCAAGGGGAAACAACTATGGCTACACCTTC	CASPPRGNNYGYTF
NA	NA	TRBV10-3	TRBJ1-1	TGTGCCATCAGTGAGTCCGGTGTTGGAGCTTTCTTT	CAISESGVGAFF
NA	NA	TRBV4-1	TRBJ1-2	TGCGCCAGCAGCCAAGATGACAGGCCTCCCTACACCTTC	CASSQDDRPPYTF
TRBD2	few	TRBV9	TRBJ2-1	TGTGCCAGCAGCTCAGGTGGAACTAGCGGGAGACCCTACAATGAGCAGTTCTTC	CASSSGGTSGRPYNEQFF
TRBD1	few	TRBV7-6	TRBJ2-2	TGTGCCAGCAGCTTAGGATGGACAGGGGTGGCCGGGGAGCTGTTTTTT	CASSLGWTGVAGELFF
TRBD2	few	TRBV7-2	TRBJ2-3	TGTGCCAGCAGCTTACTAGCGGCCACAGATACGCAGTATTTT	CASSLLAATDTQYF
NA	few	TRBV27	TRBJ1-2	TGTGCCAGCAGTTTATCCGAGGCCACTTACTATGGCTACACCTTC	CASSLSEATYYGYTF
NA	NA	TRBV10-3	TRBJ1-5	TGTGCCATCAGTTGGACAGACAATCAGCCCCAGCATTTT	CAISWTDNQPQHF
TRBD2	few	TRBV24-1	TRBJ2-5	TGTGCCACCAGTGAAGCGACTAGCGGGGGGGCCCAAGAGACCCAGTACTTC	CATSEATSGGAQETQYF
NA	NA	TRBV20-1	TRBJ1-2	TGCAGTGCCCCCTTGGACGGGAATAACTATGGCTACACCTTC	CSAPLDGNNYGYTF
TRBD1	NA	TRBV7-9	TRBJ1-5	TGTGCCAGCAGCCCCGGGACAGCCCGGCGGGGGAATCAGCCCCAGCATTTT	CASSPGTARRGNQPQHF
TRBD2	few	TRBV5-1	TRBJ2-1	TGCGCCAGCAGCCCGTTCGAAGGCGGGGGGCTTTACAATGAGCAGTTCTTC	CASSPFEGGGLYNEQFF
TRBD1	NA	TRBV5-1	TRBJ2-3	TGCGCCAGCAGCTTGTCGTCCAGGGGGATCTCGGATACGCAGTATTTT	CASSLSSRGISDTQYF
NA	few	TRBV5-4	TRBJ2-1	TGTGCCAGCAGCACGAAGCCGGACAGCCTCAATGAGCAGTTCTTC	CASSTKPDSLNEQFF
TRBD2	many	TRBV13	TRBJ2-2	TGTGCCAGCATCAGGACTAGCGGGAACACCGGGGAGCTGTTTTTT	CASIRTSGNTGELFF
TRBD2	few	TRBV11-3	TRBJ2-3	TGTGCCAGCAGCTTAGAAAGCGGGAGGGCCTTAGATACGCAGTATTTT	CASSLESGRALDTQYF
TRBD1	NA	TRBV5-1	TRBJ2-7	TGCGCCAGCAACCGACAGGGGTCTGATAGCGAGCAGTACTTC	CASNRQGSDSEQYF
NA	few	TRBV24-1	TRBJ2-7	TGTGCCACCAGTGATTCACGAGCCGGGCAGGTCTCCGAGCAGTACTTC	CATSDSRAGQVSEQYF
TRBD1	few	TRBV12-3/TRBV12-4	TRBJ1-2	TGTGCCAGCAGCTACTACAGGGGAAACTATGGCTACACCTTC	CASSYYRGNYGYTF
NA	NA	TRBV11-3	TRBJ2-1	TGTGCCAGCAGCTTCAACTCCGCCCATGAGCAGTTCTTC	CASSFNSAHEQFF
TRBD2	NA	TRBV5-5	TRBJ2-2	TGTGCCAGCAGCTTGGTACTAGCGGTCGCAACCGGGGAGCTGTTTTTT	CASSLVLAVATGELFF